This T cell receptor beta chain was sequenced in a study of T cells in Graves' hyperthyroidism and ophthalmopathy (dated by TCRdb to about 2019). In the study overall: Peripheral blood was sampled at the time of initial diagnosis, prior to any treatment. To identify TCR V-J signatures that set the groups apart, the researchers used a discovery cohort of about a hundred patients, made up of about 44 with Graves' ophthalmopathy and about 59 with stable Graves' hyperthyroidism. Prospective prediction of ophthalmopathy was tested in an independent validation cohort of 18 to 20 hyperthyroidism patients and 17 patients who later progressed to ophthalmopathy. The roughly 91 discovery patients were randomly divided into training and test sets at a 7:3 ratio. In addition, the study compared T-cell repertoires in thyroid tissue and in blood from about 6 Graves' hyperthyroidism patients. After sampling, hyperthyroidism patients received methimazole starting at 30 mg daily, and ophthalmopathy patients received high-dose intravenous methylprednisolone. TCR Vbeta CDR3 sequencing of approximately 140 peripheral blood samples (around 45 ophthalmopathy, about 74 hyperthyroidism and roughly 17 progressor patients) is reported in the paper. The research as a whole found: Most expanded thyroid clonotypes (frequency above 0.001) were also detected in blood, suggesting blood repertoires may reflect thyroid immune responses. No statistical method was used to set the sample size in advance, and investigators knew the group allocation. In cross-validation, a model built on a 13 V-J signature told ophthalmopathy apart from stable hyperthyroidism with approximately 91% sensitivity and approximately 81% specificity, and in testing the same model reached 80%/75%. In validation, the model predicted progression to ophthalmopathy a median of roughly 6.5 months before onset, with roughly 70% sensitivity and just under 75% specificity.

Graves' hyperthyroidism was defined as stable when no progression to ophthalmopathy occurred over 18 months of follow-up. Hyperthyroidism patients were newly diagnosed, with disease duration under 2 months, and aged 18 to 65 years. Exclusion was applied to patients with uncontrolled infections, other autoimmune diseases, pregnancy or lactation. Diagnoses were established on the basis of clinical symptoms, serum thyroxine and TRAb, thyroid ultrasound, and orbital computed tomography. Ficoll-Paque density gradient centrifugation was used to isolate PBMCs from about 9.4 ml of fresh peripheral blood. Total RNA was extracted using Trizol reagent, and RNA quality was assessed on an Agilent 2100 Bioanalyzer. V and J are trimmed by 1 base and 4 bases, and the gene matches miss 7 bases of the junction. The germline V gene specifies SGHTA as CDR1 and FQGNSA as CDR2. Taken from cysteine to phenylalanine, the CDR3 has 17 residues. Only CDR3 DNA remains: 51 bases, in frame from the first base.

The TCR beta CDR3 regions were amplified from RNA transcripts. For the first round of RT-PCR on the TCR CDR3, the HTBI primer set was used together with the Qiagen OneStep RT-PCR kit. Libraries were constructed in a second round of multiplex PCR, after which size selection and purification were performed. Libraries were sequenced paired-end with 100 bp reads on an Illumina HiSeq2000. As for the original processing: SOAPnuke was used to process the raw data, removing reads that contained adapters or uncalled bases, had a mean Phred below 15, or lacked an exact match to the constant primer or identifier. COPE v1.2.5 was used to merge the high-quality paired reads, and each unique nucleotide sequence was defined as a clonotype. Clonotypes were aligned to IMGT TRBV, TRBD and TRBJ reference segments using MiTCR v1.1. Analysis was restricted to V-J combinations with a frequency above 0.0001, which covered 99.2% of repertoires. A TCS score was defined as the ratio of F50 (clonal expansion) to E x V (chaos), with BLOSUM62-based TCRdist applied between CDR3 peptides within each V-J. Welch's t-statistics and random forest reduced 450 to 600 V-J features to under 15, which were used in a naive Bayes classifier (R e1071). TCRdb trimmed public reads at Q25 via fastp, called clones via MiXCR and kept in-frame beta chains. Identical CDR3 protein sequences are pooled into one entry, listed with their most common genes and DNA. The V and J calls reflect TCRdb's pipeline rather than the authors' work. The sample table lists about 210,000 distinct CDR3 sequences, roughly 17% of them with a count of one. The ten largest clones represent under 65% of the sample.

At least ten counts were recorded for this clonotype. Its antigen is not yet known. No much larger clonotype is one base removed from it; base qualities were not supplied. Sequencing input: blood. This receptor chain uses TRBV7-2 and TRBJ2-3; 11 middle bases align to TRBD2. The TCR comes from a man between 50 and 59 years old with Graves' hyperthyroidism. The CDR3 protein: CASSLVLAGEGADTQYF. Read as DNA, the sequence is TGTGCCAGCAGCTTAGTACTAGCGGGAGAGGGGGCAGATACGCAGTATTTT.